This TCR beta chain derives from a study of T cell changes during pregnancy in multiple sclerosis. There are 13 residues in the CDR3. Trimming removed 10 bases from V and 0 bases from J, with 10 bases in between. Germline V lookup: CDR1 MNHNY, CDR2 SVGAGI (reference sequence). Profiled with immunoSEQ multiplex PCR; TCRdb holds only in-frame clones, not every one. The sample holds about 68,000 clones; over 75% are singletons and the top ten take around 1.5%. The sample here was peripheral blood, taken in the third trimester of pregnancy. The receptor was isolated from a female donor with multiple sclerosis, enrolled in a pregnancy study. This sequence joins TRBV6-6 and TRBJ1-5; D remains ambiguous. CDR3 nucleotides: TGTGCCACCTCGGACTATAGCAATCAGCCCCAGCATTTT. Translation gives CATSDYSNQPQHF.